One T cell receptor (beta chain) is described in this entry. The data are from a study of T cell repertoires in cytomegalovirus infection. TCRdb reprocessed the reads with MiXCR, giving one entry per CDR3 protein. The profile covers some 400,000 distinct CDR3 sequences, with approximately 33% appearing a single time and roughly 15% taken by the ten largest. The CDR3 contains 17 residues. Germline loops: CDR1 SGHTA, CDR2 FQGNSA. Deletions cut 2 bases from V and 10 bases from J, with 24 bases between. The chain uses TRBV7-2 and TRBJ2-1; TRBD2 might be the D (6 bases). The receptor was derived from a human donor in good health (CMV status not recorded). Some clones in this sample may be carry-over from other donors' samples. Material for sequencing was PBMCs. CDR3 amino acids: CASSLLGPSAGLKEQFF. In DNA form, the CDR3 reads TGTGCCAGCAGCTTATTGGGTCCGTCAGCGGGCCTCAAGGAGCAGTTCTTC.